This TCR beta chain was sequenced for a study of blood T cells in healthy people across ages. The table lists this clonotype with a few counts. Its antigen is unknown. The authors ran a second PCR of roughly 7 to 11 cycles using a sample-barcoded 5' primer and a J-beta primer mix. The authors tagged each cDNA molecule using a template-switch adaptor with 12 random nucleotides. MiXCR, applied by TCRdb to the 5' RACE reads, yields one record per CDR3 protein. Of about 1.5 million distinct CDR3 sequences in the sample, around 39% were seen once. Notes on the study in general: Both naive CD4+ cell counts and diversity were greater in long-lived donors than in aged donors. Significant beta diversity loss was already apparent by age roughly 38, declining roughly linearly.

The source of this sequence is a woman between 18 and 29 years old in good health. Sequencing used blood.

The CDR3 region has the DNA TGTGCCAGCAGCTTCGGCGTACTGCAGTTCTTC. Translation gives CASSFGVLQFF. V gene TRBV7-9 combines with J gene TRBJ2-1, with D unclear. The germline gives CDR1 SEHNR, CDR2 FQNEAQ (reference sequence). With 3 bases removed from V and 12 bases from J, the gap between germline ends came to 9 bases. The CDR3 has 11 residues.